A single sample is the source of the 26 T cell receptor beta chains below, sequenced in a study of OX40 agonist ivuxolimab in advanced cancers. Produced via immunoSEQ multiplex PCR; TCRdb's table is partial and in-frame only. The top ten hold roughly 18% of the sample, which has about 24,000 clones, around 67% seen once. Sequences were derived from CD4+ or CD8+ T cells sorted from blood, sampled in a trial of the OX40 agonist ivuxolimab. The origin of the receptors is an adult with an advanced solid tumor such as melanoma, head and neck, liver or kidney cancer.

The V and J genes are TRBV7-9 and TRBJ2-1; D is possibly TRBD1 (6 bases). Trimming left V 5 bases short and J 10 bases short, with 18 bases between. CDR1 and CDR2 from the germline V gene are SEHNR and FQNEAQ (reference sequence). The CDR3 covers 14 residues. Here the CDR3 DNA reads TGTGCCAGCAGCCCCGTAACAGGGATAGACGAGCAGTTCTTC. It yields the protein CASSPVTGIDEQFF.

V gene TRBV7-2 combines with J gene TRBJ2-1, with 8 nucleotides matching TRBD2. Trimming took 4 bases from V and 7 from J; bases not matched to a gene: 6. The CDR3 contains 14 residues. The germline V gene encodes CDR1 SGHTA and CDR2 FQGNSA. CDR3 residues: CASSSTGGYNEQFF. The CDR3 nucleotides are TGTGCCAGCAGCTCGACGGGGGGGTATAATGAGCAGTTCTTC.

The chain uses TRBV9 and TRBJ2-3; the D gene is possibly TRBD2 (7 bases). This CDR3 contains 15 residues. Deletions cut 0 bases from V and 1 base from J, with 9 bases between. CDR1 and CDR2 (germline): SGDLS, YYNGEE. CDR3 coding DNA: TGTGCCAGCAGCGTAGAGGGGGGGGGCACAGATACGCAGTATTTT. This sequence encodes CASSVEGGGTDTQYF.

The V call is TRBV13, the J call TRBJ2-1; the D gene could be TRBD1 or TRBD2 (5 bases each). With 5 bases removed from V and 8 bases from J, the gap between germline ends came to 13 bases. The CDR3 length is 13 residues. Germline-derived CDR1 and CDR2 are PRHDT and FYEKMQ (reference sequence). CDR3 nucleotides: TGTGCCAGCAGCCCGGGGCTCCAAGATGAGCAGTTCTTC. Amino acids: CASSPGLQDEQFF.

CDR3 nucleotide sequence: TGTGCCTCTCGCTCGAACCCCTTTAGCACAGATACGCAGTATTTT. Its protein is CASRSNPFSTDTQYF. The rearrangement uses TRBV19 and TRBJ2-3; D not resolved. V was clipped by 11 bases and J by 0 bases, with 18 bases between them. The CDR3 sequence is 15 residues long. Germline-derived CDR1 and CDR2 are LNHDA and SQIVND (reference sequence). The entire variable domain, with the rest obtained from reference TRBV19 and TRBJ2-3, is as follows: DGGITQSPKYLFRKEGQNVTLSCEQNLNHDAMYWYRQDPGQGLRLIYYSQIVNDFQKGDIAEGYSVSREKKESFPLTVTSAQKNPTAFYLCASRSNPFSTDTQYFGPGTRLTVL.

Here the CDR3 reads CASSLGLAPEVDEQFF. CDR3 nucleotides: TGTGCCAGCAGCTTGGGACTAGCCCCAGAGGTGGATGAGCAGTTCTTC. The chain is built from TRBV5-8 and TRBJ2-1; 7 positions match TRBD2. Per the germline V gene, CDR1 is SGHTS and CDR2 is YDEGEE. This CDR3 has 16 residues. V trimming: 0 bases; J trimming: 8 bases; junction bases outside the gene matches: 11.

As to this clone: Its ends do not fully match the called genes, so a read error is possible. The chain links TRBV19 to TRBJ1-1; no reliable D call. The CDR3 is 9 residues long. The V gene's germline CDR1 is LNHDA and CDR2 SQIVND (reference sequence). CDR3 sequence (DNA): TGCCCTGGTGGCACTGAAGCTTTCTTT. This encodes CPGGTEAFF.

This clone was detected a few times. J is TRBJ1-1 and V is TRBV4-1; perhaps TRBD1 as D (5 bases). Germline V gene data show CDR1 as MGHRA and CDR2 as YSYEKL. Trimming took 0 bases from V and 7 from J, leaving 15 bases between them. This CDR3 is built from 15 residues. The CDR3 nucleotides read TGCGCCAGCAGCCAAGATGGGGCAGGTTTTAATGAAGCTTTCTTT. Translation: CASSQDGAGFNEAFF.

This chain uses TRBV6-1 with TRBJ2-5; 8 bases map to TRBD2. V dropped 4 bases and J dropped 7; count of bases not matched to a gene: 14. This CDR3 contains 16 residues. In germline, CDR1 is MNHNS, CDR2 SASEGT. This CDR3 is CASSGGGPRSGGTQYF. Here the CDR3 DNA reads TGTGCCAGCAGTGGGGGAGGCCCCAGAAGCGGGGGGACCCAGTACTTC.

This clone has more than one count but fewer than ten. The chain has TRBV27 and TRBJ2-2, with D tentatively TRBD1 (5 bases). Germline V CDR1 and CDR2: MNHEY, SMNVEV (reference sequence). Trimming took off 3 bases at V and 2 bases at J, with 13 bases between the two ends. This CDR3 has 16 residues. The CDR3 DNA sequence: TGTGCCAGCAGTTTTGTGGGGCGTGTTAACACCGGGGAGCTGTTTTTT. Amino acids: CASSFVGRVNTGELFF.

In this sample, this clone turned up a few times. The chain couples TRBV27 to TRBJ1-5; D call uncertain. The germline gives CDR1 MNHEY, CDR2 SMNVEV (reference sequence). The CDR3 totals 15 residues. V lost 2 bases and J lost 0, with 8 bases in between. The CDR3 spells CASSLGANSNQPQHF. In DNA, the CDR3 is TGTGCCAGCAGTTTAGGAGCAAATAGCAATCAGCCCCAGCATTTT.

This clone was recorded at least ten times. The chain has TRBV15 and TRBJ2-1; 7 nucleotides align to TRBD2. V gave up 1 base and J gave up 2 bases; unmatched junction bases: 2. The CDR3 has 15 residues. Germline-derived CDR1 and CDR2 are LNHNV and YYDKDF (reference sequence). The CDR3 protein is CATSRGEGTYNEQFF. CDR3 in DNA: TGTGCCACCAGCAGAGGGGAGGGTACCTACAATGAGCAGTTCTTC. The full variable domain, with the rest looked up from reference TRBV15 and TRBJ2-1, is DAMVIQNPRYQVTQFGKPVTLSCSQTLNHNVMYWYQQKSSQAPKLLFHYYDKDFNNEADTPDNFQSRRPNTSFCFLDIRSPGLGDTAMYLCATSRGEGTYNEQFFGPGTRLTVL.

Ten or more counts support this clone. For the CDR3, the DNA is TGTGCCAGTCATCGACGCTATCTCAATCAGCCCCAGCATTTT. This codes for CASHRRYLNQPQHF. This sequence joins TRBV5-6 and TRBJ1-5; D not resolved. Trimming left V 8 bases short and J 3 bases short, with 15 bases between. Germline V gene lookup returns CDR1 SGHDT and CDR2 YYEEEE. CDR3 length: 14 residues.

This chain joins TRBV25-1 and TRBJ1-1, with TRBD1 matching over 7 bases. V dropped 5 bases and J dropped 7; count of bases not matched to a gene: 10. CDR3 length: 14 amino acids. CDR1 and CDR2 (germline): MGHDK, SYGVNS. The DNA of the CDR3 is TGTGCCAGCAGTCGGGGGATAGGGGGCTTTGAAGCTTTCTTT. This encodes CASSRGIGGFEAFF.

V usage is TRBV7-6 and J usage is TRBJ1-1; D is uncertain. V was pared by 5 bases and J by 1 base, with 8 bases between. This CDR3 comprises 13 residues. Germline loops: CDR1 SGHVS, CDR2 FNYEAQ. The CDR3 nucleotides read TGTGCCAGCAGCCCCGGACGGAACACTGAAGCTTTCTTT. As protein: CASSPGRNTEAFF.

The chain employs TRBV6-1 and TRBJ2-2; TRBD2 aligns across 9 bases. CDR1 and CDR2 (germline): MNHNS, SASEGT. Losses at the gene ends were 1 base for V and 6 bases for J; bases not matched to a gene: 6. This CDR3 contains 16 residues. The CDR3 DNA reads TGTGCCAGCAGTGAAGAAGGGACTAGCCTCCCCGGGGAGCTGTTTTTT. This translates into CASSEEGTSLPGELFF.

This clone appeared a few times. The V gene is TRBV28, the J gene TRBJ1-2; 8 bases are shared with TRBD1. The V and J ends lost 1 base and 6 bases, in that order; junction bases with no gene match: 7. CDR1 is MDHEN and CDR2 is SYDVKM in the germline V gene. CDR3 length: 15 amino acids. The DNA for the CDR3 is TGTGCCAGCAGTTTATCCAGGACAGGGATTAATGGCTACACCTTC. It specifies CASSLSRTGINGYTF.

The rearrangement links TRBV6-4 to TRBJ2-1; D remains unclear. Germline CDR1 MRHNA, CDR2 SNTAGT. The CDR3 spans 13 residues. V gave up 2 bases and J gave up 5 bases, with 7 bases separating them. The CDR3 spells CASSDAENNEQFF. The CDR3 region has the DNA TGTGCCAGCAGTGACGCGGAAAACAATGAGCAGTTCTTC.

The chain carries TRBV5-6 and TRBJ2-7, with TRBD1 matching over 7 bases. With 4 bases clipped from V and 2 bases from J, the junction kept 6 bases outside the gene matches. The germline CDR1 and CDR2 sequences are SGHDT and YYEEEE. This CDR3 is 14 amino acids long. CDR3 coding DNA: TGTGCCAGCAGCCCCCGGGACAGACCCTACGAGCAGTACTTC. Translation gives CASSPRDRPYEQYF.

This chain connects TRBV4-3 to TRBJ2-7, with a possible D match to TRBD1 (6 bases). Germline CDR1 reads LGHNA; CDR2 reads YSLEER. The V and J ends lost 4 bases and 1 base respectively, with 11 bases between them. The CDR3 has 14 amino acids. CDR3 loop: CASSPGQRSYEQYF. DNA of the CDR3: TGCGCCAGCAGCCCTGGACAGCGATCCTACGAGCAGTACTTC.

J is TRBJ2-1 and V is TRBV7-6; D remains unclear. CDR3 length equals 13 residues. The germline V gene has CDR1 SGHVS and CDR2 FNYEAQ. The germline V and J ends were trimmed by 1 base and 9 bases, with 10 bases remaining between them. Written as DNA, the CDR3 is TGTGCCAGCAGCTTAGATGAGTCCGGTGAGCAGTTCTTC. This translates into CASSLDESGEQFF.

This chain connects TRBV15 to TRBJ2-7; the D is unclear. CDR3 length: 12 amino acids. V lost 2 bases, J lost 7 bases, and 9 bases lay in between. Looked up from germline, CDR1 is LNHNV and CDR2 is YYDKDF (reference sequence). This CDR3 is CATSRSGREQYF. CDR3 sequence (DNA): TGTGCCACCAGCAGATCCGGCCGGGAGCAGTACTTC.

The chain combines TRBV7-9 with TRBJ2-5, with D perhaps matching TRBD2 (6 bases). The CDR3 totals 12 residues. Germline V lookup: CDR1 SEHNR, CDR2 FQNEAQ (reference sequence). V lost 5 bases and J lost 10, with 14 bases in between. The CDR3 is CASSAPSGDQYF. The CDR3 nucleotides read TGTGCCAGCAGCGCCCCTTCGGGGGACCAGTACTTC.

This CDR3 is CASSGTRGGTDEQYF. CDR3 bases: TGTGCCAGCAGTGGGACTAGAGGGGGAACGGACGAGCAGTACTTC. The rearrangement joins TRBV28 to TRBJ2-7; 8 nucleotides line up with TRBD2. Germline-derived CDR1 and CDR2 are MDHEN and SYDVKM. Germline trimming cut 5 bases from V and 5 bases from J; bases unmatched to any gene: 11. CDR3 length equals 15 residues.

By sample share, this clone is medium-sized. The chain joins TRBV9 to TRBJ1-6; D possibly corresponds to TRBD1 (5 bases). Germline loops: CDR1 SGDLS, CDR2 YYNGEE. The CDR3 has 15 residues. V lost 0 bases to trimming and J lost 3 bases, with 7 bases between them. CDR3 nucleotide sequence: TGTGCCAGCAGCGTAGGACAGAGCTATAATTCACCCCTCCACTTT. This codes for CASSVGQSYNSPLHF.

The rearrangement joins TRBV28 to TRBJ2-7, with a possible D match to TRBD1 (5 bases). From germline, CDR1 is MDHEN and CDR2 SYDVKM. CDR3 length: 16 amino acids. Between the trimmed V and J ends, which lost 3 bases and 2 bases, there was a span of 17 bases. The CDR3 nucleotides are TGTGCCAGCAGTTTTGATGACAGACGACTGACCTACGAGCAGTACTTC. As protein: CASSFDDRRLTYEQYF.